These 8 T cell receptor beta chains were sequenced from one sample in a study of identical twins. A single record per CDR3 protein comes from TCRdb applying MiXCR to the 5' RACE reads. Of around 450,000 distinct CDR3 sequences in the sample, 14% were seen once. This sample was also put to use in a study of yellow fever vaccine responses in identical twins.

The sample was CD4+ T cells sorted from blood. These receptor sequences come from a woman aged 18-30 years in good health.

This chain uses TRBV6-1 with TRBJ2-2; 8 bases match TRBD2. V lost 7 bases and J lost 2; bases outside the gene matches: 6. The CDR3 is 15 residues long. The germline V gene encodes CDR1 MNHNS and CDR2 SASEGT. The CDR3 sequence: CASNNAGGNTGELFF. The CDR3 nucleotides are TGTGCCAGCAACAATGCGGGGGGAAACACCGGGGAGCTGTTTTTT.

This clonotype was recorded a few times. The chain employs TRBV2 and TRBJ1-4; 9 bases are shared with TRBD1. Germline-derived CDR1 and CDR2 are SNHLY and FYNNEI. The CDR3 contains 15 residues. With 6 bases clipped from V and 7 bases from J, the junction kept 9 bases outside the gene matches. The CDR3 protein is CASRFAGQGSEKLFF. The CDR3 DNA reads TGTGCCAGCAGGTTCGCGGGACAGGGAAGTGAAAAACTGTTTTTT. Together with reference TRBV2 and TRBJ1-4, the CDR3 gives the full variable domain: EPEVTQTPSHQVTQMGQEVILRCVPISNHLYFYWYRQILGQKVEFLVSFYNNEISEKSEIFDDQFSVERPDGSNFTLKIRSTKLEDSAMYFCASRFAGQGSEKLFFGSGTQLSVL.

This clonotype was detected a few times. The rearrangement joins TRBV7-9 to TRBJ2-1; D is uncertain. Germline loops: CDR1 SEHNR, CDR2 FQNEAQ (reference sequence). Between the trimmed V and J ends, which lost 5 bases and 2 bases, there was a span of 10 bases. There are 14 residues in the CDR3. CDR3 region: CASSPSGPYNEQFF. CDR3 nucleotide sequence: TGTGCCAGCAGCCCTAGTGGACCCTACAATGAGCAGTTCTTC.

The CDR3: CASSPGGTGANVLTF. In DNA form, the CDR3 reads TGTGCCAGCAGCCCGGGGGGTACTGGGGCCAACGTCCTGACTTTC. The chain uses TRBV9 and TRBJ2-6; TRBD2 matches 7 bases. This CDR3 is built from 15 residues. V shed 4 bases, J shed 2 bases, and the junction held 3 bases outside the gene matches. CDR1 is SGDLS and CDR2 is YYNGEE in the germline V gene.

This chain joins TRBV6-2 or TRBV6-3 and TRBJ2-7; tentative D call: TRBD1 (6 bases). Germline V gives CDR1 MNHEY, CDR2 SVGEGT. Trimming shortened V by 5 bases and J by 6 bases, and 17 bases separated the two germline ends. The CDR3 loop spans 14 amino acids. CDR3 DNA: TGTGCCAGCAGTGCCCCCGGACAGCCTAGCGAGCAGTACTTC. Amino acid sequence: CASSAPGQPSEQYF.

The gene calls are TRBV6-2 or TRBV6-3 and TRBJ2-3; possibly TRBD2 for D (6 bases). The germline gives CDR1 MNHEY, CDR2 SVGEGT. V lost 4 bases and J 0 bases, leaving 8 bases between the germline ends. The CDR3 is 14 residues long. CDR3 loop: CASSSGTSTDTQYF. In nucleotides, the CDR3 is TGTGCCAGCAGTTCCGGGACTAGCACAGATACGCAGTATTTT.

J is TRBJ2-3 and V is TRBV10-3, with TRBD2 matching over 10 bases. CDR1 is ENHRY, CDR2 SYGVKD, per germline. Trimming removed 4 bases from V and 0 bases from J; junction bases left unmatched: 10. CDR3 size: 18 residues. This CDR3 is CAISALAGVSLSTDTQYF. CDR3 DNA: TGTGCCATCAGTGCTCTAGCGGGGGTTTCTCTTAGCACAGATACGCAGTATTTT.

This rearrangement joins TRBV7-9 to TRBJ2-1; weak D call: TRBD1 (5 bases). The CDR3 length is 15 residues. Germline CDR1 and CDR2: SEHNR and FQNEAQ (reference sequence). V was cut by 3 bases and J by 4 bases, with 13 bases left in between. The CDR3 DNA reads TGTGCCAGCAGCTTTCAGGGTGCTTCATACAATGAGCAGTTCTTC. It codes for CASSFQGASYNEQFF.